These 21 T cell receptor beta chains share one sample of origin, sequenced in a study of CD8 T cells in Susac syndrome (dated by TCRdb to about 2019). Library method: the immunoSEQ multiplex PCR assay. RNA was extracted using the RNeasy kit, and roughly 0.5 to 1 ug of the RNA was reverse transcribed with random hexamers. The public reads were reprocessed in TCRdb via fastp at Q25 and MiXCR, keeping in-frame beta chains. Under each unique CDR3 protein, matching rows form one entry showing the most common genes and DNA. This sample gives more than 130,000 distinct CDR3 sequences in total; nearly 95% of them show up just once. Roughly 0.29% of the sample belongs to the ten largest clones. Sequencing was done on a sample of CD8+ T cells from PBMCs. The receptors originated from a human donor in good health.

The chain employs TRBV3-1 and TRBJ2-3, with a tentative D call TRBD1 (5 bases). Germline V lookup: CDR1 LGHDT, CDR2 YNNKEL (reference sequence). Trimming took off 2 bases at V and 2 bases at J, with 14 bases between the two ends. The CDR3 is made up of 16 amino acids. CDR3 DNA: TGTGCCAGCAGCCAACACAACGCAGGGCCCACAGATACGCAGTATTTT. Translating it yields CASSQHNAGPTDTQYF.

This sequence joins TRBV29-1 and TRBJ2-5; no definite D call. This CDR3 has 10 amino acids. CDR1 is SQVTM, CDR2 ANQGSEA, per germline. The V and J ends lost 7 bases and 5 bases respectively, with 8 bases between them. CDR3 in amino acids: CSALAETQYF. DNA for the CDR3: TGCAGCGCCCTTGCGGAGACCCAGTACTTC.

The chain employs TRBV7-9 and TRBJ1-1; 8 bases are shared with TRBD1. J gave up 11 bases and V 6 bases, and 8 bases lay outside the gene matches. The germline gives CDR1 SEHNR, CDR2 FQNEAQ (reference sequence). The CDR3 loop spans 12 amino acids. CDR3 in DNA: TGTGCCAGCAGGTACGCAGGGGGCGAGGCTTTCTTT. Translation gives CASRYAGGEAFF.

The CDR3 bases are TGTGCCAGCAGGGACAACGATTGGGATGGCTACACCTTC. Its translation is CASRDNDWDGYTF. This sequence joins TRBV5-6 and TRBJ1-2; D possibly corresponds to TRBD1 (5 bases). Germline assignment: CDR1 SGHDT and CDR2 YYEEEE. This CDR3 contains 13 residues. V lost 5 bases to trimming and J lost 6 bases, with 14 bases between them.

The CDR3 here is CSALGLEGYEQYF. The CDR3 DNA reads as TGCAGCGCCCTGGGACTCGAGGGTTACGAGCAGTACTTC. The rearrangement uses TRBV29-1 and TRBJ2-7; a weak D match, TRBD2 (6 bases). The CDR3 runs 13 residues. V was shortened by 7 bases and J by 4 bases, with 17 bases between the two germline ends. The germline V gene encodes CDR1 SQVTM and CDR2 ANQGSEA.

The chain combines TRBV15 with TRBJ2-3; 12 bases are a match to TRBD2. This CDR3 contains 17 residues. V shed 1 base and J 3 bases; nucleotides not matched to a gene: 5. Germline V lookup: CDR1 LNHNV, CDR2 YYDKDF (reference sequence). The CDR3 spells CATSRGWTSGDTDTQYF. The CDR3 DNA sequence: TGTGCCACCAGCAGAGGGTGGACTAGCGGGGATACAGATACGCAGTATTTT.

The chain uses TRBV27 and TRBJ2-7; 7 bases fit TRBD2. CDR1 MNHEY and CDR2 SMNVEV come from the germline V gene (reference sequence). The CDR3 is 14 amino acids. The V segment lost 3 bases and the J segment 5 bases; nucleotides outside the gene matches: 7. CDR3 coding DNA: TGTGCCAGCAGTTTTGTGCGGGAGCTAAACGAGCAGTACTTC. Encoded protein: CASSFVRELNEQYF.

The V gene is TRBV24-1, the J gene TRBJ2-1, with D maybe TRBD1 (6 bases). The V gene's germline CDR1 is KGHDR and CDR2 SFDVKD. CDR3 length equals 15 residues. Trimming cost V 6 bases and J 0 bases, with 11 bases left between them. CDR3 sequence reads: CATSSRGNSYNEQFF. In DNA form, the CDR3 reads TGTGCCACCAGTTCAAGGGGGAACTCCTACAATGAGCAGTTCTTC.

The chain uses TRBV27 and TRBJ2-7; a possible D gene is TRBD2 (5 bases). Germline V gives CDR1 MNHEY, CDR2 SMNVEV (reference sequence). Trimming removed 0 bases at V and 2 bases at J, with 11 bases between. The CDR3 covers 15 residues. CDR3 region: CASSLSGSRPYEQYF. The CDR3 DNA sequence: TGTGCCAGCAGTTTATCGGGGAGTCGGCCCTACGAGCAGTACTTC.

This clonotype was detected once. The gene calls are TRBV2 and TRBJ2-1; 8 bases are shared with TRBD2. CDR1 SNHLY and CDR2 FYNNEI come from the germline V gene. After removal of 6 bases from V and 7 bases from J, the junction contained 8 bases not matched to a gene. The CDR3 loop spans 14 amino acids. In nucleotides, the CDR3 is TGTGCCAGCAGCCGAAGCGGGGGCCTGAATGAGCAGTTCTTC. This gives the protein CASSRSGGLNEQFF.

This chain uses TRBV19 with TRBJ2-1; the match to TRBD2 covers 8 bases. Germline assignment: CDR1 LNHDA and CDR2 SQIVND (reference sequence). Unmatched junction bases numbered 9, after V lost 3 bases and J lost 5 bases. This CDR3 comprises 16 residues. CDR3 sequence: CASSIQVAGYDNEQFF. CDR3 in DNA: TGTGCCAGTAGTATCCAAGTAGCGGGATATGACAATGAGCAGTTCTTC. Looking up the rest from reference TRBV19 and TRBJ2-1 gives the full variable domain: DGGITQSPKYLFRKEGQNVTLSCEQNLNHDAMYWYRQDPGQGLRLIYYSQIVNDFQKGDIAEGYSVSREKKESFPLTVTSAQKNPTAFYLCASSIQVAGYDNEQFFGPGTRLTVL.

The chain employs TRBV7-9 and TRBJ2-7, with 11 positions matching TRBD2. This CDR3 has 14 amino acids. The V and J ends lost 4 bases and 2 bases, in that order; junction bases with no gene match: 1. CDR1 and CDR2 from the germline V gene are SEHNR and FQNEAQ (reference sequence). The CDR3 DNA is TGTGCCAGCAGCTATAGCGGGAGGGCCTACGAGCAGTACTTC. It codes for CASSYSGRAYEQYF.

The genes are TRBV30 and TRBJ2-3; TRBD2 matches at 13 bases. This CDR3 region has 19 residues. The trim removed 0 bases at V and 0 bases at J, leaving 9 bases unmatched. Germline CDR1 and CDR2: GTSNPN and SVGIG (reference sequence). CDR3 residues: CAWSVGGLAGLESTDTQYF. The CDR3 DNA sequence: TGTGCCTGGAGTGTAGGGGGACTAGCGGGATTAGAAAGCACAGATACGCAGTATTTT.

This CDR3 reads CASSTGGGGETQYF. CDR3 coding DNA: TGTGCCAGCAGCACGGGAGGGGGCGGCGAGACCCAGTACTTC. The chain is built from TRBV9 and TRBJ2-5, with D possibly being TRBD2 (8 bases). The V gene lost 4 bases and the J gene lost 5 bases, with 15 bases spanning the gap. The CDR3 covers 14 residues. The germline gives CDR1 SGDLS, CDR2 YYNGEE.

V is TRBV6-2 or TRBV6-3 and J is TRBJ2-1; unclear D gene. Trimming stripped 2 bases from V and 4 bases from J, with 6 bases between. The CDR3 loop spans 13 amino acids. Germline V gene data show CDR1 as MNHEY and CDR2 as SVGEGT. This chain's CDR3 is CASSYVRYNEQFF. CDR3 sequence (DNA): TGTGCCAGCAGTTACGTGAGATACAATGAGCAGTTCTTC.

This clonotype was seen a single time. V gene TRBV20-1 combines with J gene TRBJ2-1; D is perhaps TRBD1 (6 bases). This CDR3 is built from 17 residues. The germline V gene has CDR1 DFQATT and CDR2 SNEGSKA (reference sequence). The V end was cut by 5 bases, the J end by 7 bases, with 27 bases between. This chain's CDR3 is CSAGPIWDGNQGNEQFF. CDR3 DNA: TGCAGTGCTGGACCAATATGGGACGGAAACCAGGGGAATGAGCAGTTCTTC.

V usage is TRBV27 and J usage is TRBJ2-2; 9 positions agree with TRBD2. CDR3 size: 15 residues. Germline V gene data show CDR1 as MNHEY and CDR2 as SMNVEV (reference sequence). With V trimmed by 2 bases and J by 3 bases, 1 base remained unmatched. This chain's CDR3 is CASSLVAGDTGELFF. The DNA for the CDR3 is TGTGCCAGCAGTTTAGTAGCGGGAGACACCGGGGAGCTGTTTTTT.

This clonotype showed up just a few times. This sequence joins TRBV27 and TRBJ1-1; D perhaps matches TRBD1 (6 bases). The CDR3 runs to 13 residues. Germline V lookup: CDR1 MNHEY, CDR2 SMNVEV (reference sequence). The V and J ends lost 4 bases and 5 bases respectively, with 11 bases between them. The CDR3 sequence is CASSYGGQTEAFF. As DNA, the CDR3 is TGTGCCAGCAGTTATGGGGGGCAAACTGAAGCTTTCTTT.

This clonotype occurred once. The chain carries TRBV27 and TRBJ2-1, with TRBD1 as a possible D gene (6 bases). This CDR3 has 15 residues. V dropped 4 bases and J dropped 3 bases, with 13 bases sitting between them. Looked up from germline, CDR1 is MNHEY and CDR2 is SMNVEV (reference sequence). The CDR3 here is CASSSKTGYYNEQFF. The CDR3 DNA is TGTGCCAGCAGTTCGAAGACAGGCTACTACAATGAGCAGTTCTTC.

The rearrangement links TRBV5-6 to TRBJ2-1, with a possible D match to TRBD2 (6 bases). Trimming took 4 bases from V and 8 from J, leaving 13 bases between them. The CDR3 consists of 13 residues. Looked up from germline, CDR1 is SGHDT and CDR2 is YYEEEE. The CDR3 nucleotides read TGTGCCAGCAGCCAGGAGGGCCCTCATGAGCAGTTCTTC. Protein: CASSQEGPHEQFF.

The chain has TRBV28 and TRBJ2-7, with a weak D call TRBD1 (6 bases). CDR3 length equals 17 residues. Trimming pared 4 bases from V and 3 bases from J, leaving 22 bases between. From germline, CDR1 is MDHEN and CDR2 SYDVKM. The chain's CDR3 is CASSSSPDRPPYYEQYF. CDR3 in DNA: TGTGCCAGCAGTTCCAGTCCCGACAGGCCACCCTACTACGAGCAGTACTTC.